This entry features one T cell receptor (beta chain) sequence. This CDR3 has 18 residues. V was clipped by 2 bases and J by 0 bases; unmatched bases: 10. Per germline, CDR1 SGHTA and CDR2 FQGNSA. The sample is drawn from a study of patients and donors after allogeneic stem cell transplantation. A single record per CDR3 protein comes from TCRdb applying MiXCR to the RT-PCR reads. The sample has roughly 21,000 distinct CDR3 sequences, approximately 28% seen once; the top ten hold nearly 50%. This chain joins TRBV7-2 and TRBJ2-3; TRBD2 matches 8 bases. This sequence originates from a human donor who was either an allogeneic HSCT recipient or a stem cell or donor lymphocyte infusion donor (not recorded which). It is not recorded whose cells these are; they may come from a transplant donor. Sequences were obtained from blood, either unsorted or a sorted T cell fraction (not recorded which). The CDR3 spells CASSLRAGLGASTDTQYF. The CDR3 bases are TGTGCCAGCAGCTTAAGGGCGGGACTAGGTGCTAGCACAGATACGCAGTATTTT.